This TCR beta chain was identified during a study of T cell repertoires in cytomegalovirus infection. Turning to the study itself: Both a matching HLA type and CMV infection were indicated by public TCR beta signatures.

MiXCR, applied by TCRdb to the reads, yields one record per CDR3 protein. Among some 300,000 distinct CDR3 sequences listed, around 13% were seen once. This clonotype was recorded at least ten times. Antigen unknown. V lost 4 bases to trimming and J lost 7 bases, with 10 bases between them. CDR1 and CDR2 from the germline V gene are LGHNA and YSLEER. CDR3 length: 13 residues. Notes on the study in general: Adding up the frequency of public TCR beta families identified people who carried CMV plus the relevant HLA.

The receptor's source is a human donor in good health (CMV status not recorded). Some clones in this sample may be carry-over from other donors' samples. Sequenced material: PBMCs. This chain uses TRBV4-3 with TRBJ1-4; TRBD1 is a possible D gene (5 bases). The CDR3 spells CASSPYRGEKLFF. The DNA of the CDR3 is TGCGCCAGCAGCCCCTATAGGGGTGAAAAACTGTTTTTT.